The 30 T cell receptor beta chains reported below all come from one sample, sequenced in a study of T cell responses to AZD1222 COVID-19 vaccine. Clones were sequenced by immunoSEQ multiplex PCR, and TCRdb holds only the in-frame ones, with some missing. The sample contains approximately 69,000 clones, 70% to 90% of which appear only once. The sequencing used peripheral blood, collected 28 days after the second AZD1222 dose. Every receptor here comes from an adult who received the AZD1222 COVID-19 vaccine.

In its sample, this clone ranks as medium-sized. The CDR3 DNA reads TGTGCCATCAGTGAAGCGGACAGGGCCTATGGCTACACCTTC. As protein: CAISEADRAYGYTF. The chain combines TRBV10-3 with TRBJ1-2, with 8 positions matching TRBD1. Germline trimming cut 3 bases from V and 4 bases from J; bases unmatched to any gene: 4. The germline V gene has CDR1 ENHRY and CDR2 SYGVKD. The CDR3 totals 14 residues.

DNA of the CDR3: TGTGCCAGTAGTACCCGGGATGCAACTAATGAAAAACTGTTTTTT. This translates into CASSTRDATNEKLFF. The chain couples TRBV19 to TRBJ1-4; D uncertain. Germline CDR1 is LNHDA and CDR2 is SQIVND (reference sequence). The CDR3 consists of 15 residues. V was shortened by 4 bases and J by 0 bases, with 9 bases between the two germline ends. The whole variable domain, filled in from reference TRBV19 and TRBJ1-4, reads DGGITQSPKYLFRKEGQNVTLSCEQNLNHDAMYWYRQDPGQGLRLIYYSQIVNDFQKGDIAEGYSVSREKKESFPLTVTSAQKNPTAFYLCASSTRDATNEKLFFGSGTQLSVL.

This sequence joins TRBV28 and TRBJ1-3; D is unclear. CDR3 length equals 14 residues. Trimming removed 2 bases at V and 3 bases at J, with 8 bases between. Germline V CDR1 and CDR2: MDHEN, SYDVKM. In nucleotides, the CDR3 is TGTGCCAGCAGTTTAGGGGTTATTGGAAACACCATATATTTT. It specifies CASSLGVIGNTIYF.

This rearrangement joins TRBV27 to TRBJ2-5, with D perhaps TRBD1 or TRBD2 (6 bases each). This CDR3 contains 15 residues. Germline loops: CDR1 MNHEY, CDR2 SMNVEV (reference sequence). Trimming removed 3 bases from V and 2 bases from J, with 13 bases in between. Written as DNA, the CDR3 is TGTGCCAGCAGTTTTGGGGGGCTTAGGCAAGAGACCCAGTACTTC. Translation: CASSFGGLRQETQYF.

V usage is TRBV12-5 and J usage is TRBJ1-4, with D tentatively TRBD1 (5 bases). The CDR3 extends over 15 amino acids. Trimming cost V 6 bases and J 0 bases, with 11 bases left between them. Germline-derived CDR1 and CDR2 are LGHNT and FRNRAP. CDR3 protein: CASGGATATNEKLFF. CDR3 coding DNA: TGTGCTAGTGGCGGGGCGACCGCAACTAATGAAAAACTGTTTTTT.

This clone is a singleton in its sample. This CDR3 reads CASSLGGQETQYF. In DNA, the CDR3 is TGTGCCAGCAGCTTGGGGGGCCAAGAGACCCAGTACTTC. V is TRBV5-5 and J is TRBJ2-5; D unresolved. This CDR3 has 13 amino acids. V was trimmed by 0 bases and J by 1 base, leaving 4 bases between them. Germline V lookup: CDR1 SGHKS, CDR2 YYEKEE (reference sequence).

The CDR3 bases are TGTGCCAGCAGTCCCCTGGGGCGGGAAGCTTTCTTT. It yields the protein CASSPLGREAFF. The rearrangement joins TRBV6-5 to TRBJ1-1; tentatively, D is TRBD1 (5 bases). V was trimmed by 5 bases and J by 8 bases, leaving 12 bases between them. The CDR3 consists of 12 residues. Germline-derived CDR1 and CDR2 are MNHEY and SVGAGI.

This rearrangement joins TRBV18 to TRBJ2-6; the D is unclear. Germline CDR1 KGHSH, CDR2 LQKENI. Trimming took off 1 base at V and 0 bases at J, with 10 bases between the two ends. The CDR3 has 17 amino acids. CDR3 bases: TGTGCCAGCTCACCACAGGGCCCACGCTCTGGGGCCAACGTCCTGACTTTC. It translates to CASSPQGPRSGANVLTF.

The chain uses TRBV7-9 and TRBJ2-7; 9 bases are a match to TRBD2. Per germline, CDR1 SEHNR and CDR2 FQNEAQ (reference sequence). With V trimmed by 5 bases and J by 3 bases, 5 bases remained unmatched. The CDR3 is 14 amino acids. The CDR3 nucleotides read TGTGCCAGCAGCCACGATAGCGGGAGCTACGAGCAGTACTTC. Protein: CASSHDSGSYEQYF.

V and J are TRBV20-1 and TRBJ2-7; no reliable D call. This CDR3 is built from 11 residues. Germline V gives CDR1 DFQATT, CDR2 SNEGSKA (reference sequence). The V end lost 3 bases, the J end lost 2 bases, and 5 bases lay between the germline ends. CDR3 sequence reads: CSARTAYEQYF. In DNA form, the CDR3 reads TGCAGTGCTAGGACGGCCTACGAGCAGTACTTC.

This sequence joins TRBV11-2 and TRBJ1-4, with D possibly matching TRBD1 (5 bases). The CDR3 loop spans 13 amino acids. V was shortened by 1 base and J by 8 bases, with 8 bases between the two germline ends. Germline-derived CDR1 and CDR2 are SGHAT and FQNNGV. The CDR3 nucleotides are TGTGCCAGCAGCTTAGGCGGGGCCGAAAAACTGTTTTTT. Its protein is CASSLGGAEKLFF.

The CDR3 here is CATSSGTGDQPQHF. For the CDR3, the DNA is TGTGCCACCAGTTCAGGGACAGGGGATCAGCCCCAGCATTTT. The genes are TRBV24-1 and TRBJ1-5; TRBD1 matches at 10 bases. The V gene's germline CDR1 is KGHDR and CDR2 SFDVKD. This CDR3 comprises 14 residues. V trimming: 6 bases; J trimming: 5 bases; junction bases outside the gene matches: 3.

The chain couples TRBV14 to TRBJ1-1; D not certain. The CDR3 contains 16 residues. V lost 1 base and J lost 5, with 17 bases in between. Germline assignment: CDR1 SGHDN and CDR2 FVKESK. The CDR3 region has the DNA TGTGCCAGCAGCCAAGCCGTACCGGACCGGCGGACTGAAGCTTTCTTT. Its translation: CASSQAVPDRRTEAFF.

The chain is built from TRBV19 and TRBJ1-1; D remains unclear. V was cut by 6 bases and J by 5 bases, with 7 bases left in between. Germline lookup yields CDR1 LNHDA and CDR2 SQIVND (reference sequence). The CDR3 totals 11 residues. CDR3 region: CASSVRTEAFF. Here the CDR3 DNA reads TGTGCCAGTAGCGTACGGACTGAAGCTTTCTTT.

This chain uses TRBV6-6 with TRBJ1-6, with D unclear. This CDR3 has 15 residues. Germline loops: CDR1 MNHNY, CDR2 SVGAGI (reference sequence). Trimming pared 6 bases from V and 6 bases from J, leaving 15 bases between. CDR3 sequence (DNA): TGTGCCAGCAGACACTTGACGGATTCTAATTCACCCCTCCACTTT. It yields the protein CASRHLTDSNSPLHF.

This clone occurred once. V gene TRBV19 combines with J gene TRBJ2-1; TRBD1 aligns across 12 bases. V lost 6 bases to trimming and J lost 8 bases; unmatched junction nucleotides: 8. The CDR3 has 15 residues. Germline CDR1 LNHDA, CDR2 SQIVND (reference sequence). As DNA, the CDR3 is TGTGCCAGTAGCCAGGGACAGGGGGCTATGGATGAGCAGTTCTTC. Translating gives CASSQGQGAMDEQFF.

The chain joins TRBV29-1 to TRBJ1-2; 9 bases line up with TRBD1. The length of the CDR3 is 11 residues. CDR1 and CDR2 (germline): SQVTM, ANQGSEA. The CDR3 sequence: CSGQGWDGYTF. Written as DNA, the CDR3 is TGCAGTGGACAGGGGTGGGATGGCTACACCTTC. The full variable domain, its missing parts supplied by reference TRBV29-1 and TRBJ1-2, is SAVISQKPSRDICQRGTSLTIQCQVDSQVTMMFWYRQQPGQSLTLIATANQGSEATYESGFVIDKFPISRPNLTFSTLTVSNMSPEDSSIYLCSGQGWDGYTFGSGTRLTVV.

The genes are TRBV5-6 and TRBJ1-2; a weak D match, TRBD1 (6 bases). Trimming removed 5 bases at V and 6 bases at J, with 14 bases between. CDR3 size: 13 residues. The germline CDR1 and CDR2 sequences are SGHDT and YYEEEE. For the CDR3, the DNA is TGTGCCAGCAGACCCGGGACACCCCATGGCTACACCTTC. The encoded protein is CASRPGTPHGYTF.

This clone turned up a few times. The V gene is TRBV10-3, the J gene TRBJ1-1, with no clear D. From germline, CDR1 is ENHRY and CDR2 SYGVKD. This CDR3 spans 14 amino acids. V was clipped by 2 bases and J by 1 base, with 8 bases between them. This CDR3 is CAISEMQENTEAFF. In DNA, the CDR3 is TGTGCCATCAGTGAGATGCAGGAGAACACTGAAGCTTTCTTT.

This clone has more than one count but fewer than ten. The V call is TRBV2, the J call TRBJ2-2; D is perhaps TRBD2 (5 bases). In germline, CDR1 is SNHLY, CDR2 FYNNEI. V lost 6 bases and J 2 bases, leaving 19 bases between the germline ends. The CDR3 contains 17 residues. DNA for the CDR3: TGTGCCAGCAGGCCACTACTGAGGGCGGGTAACACCGGGGAGCTGTTTTTT. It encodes CASRPLLRAGNTGELFF.

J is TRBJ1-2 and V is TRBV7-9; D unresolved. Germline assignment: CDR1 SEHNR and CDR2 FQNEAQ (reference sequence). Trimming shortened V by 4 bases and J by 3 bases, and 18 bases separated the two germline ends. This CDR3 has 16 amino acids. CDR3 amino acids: CASSSPDSGPDYGYTF. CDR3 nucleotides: TGTGCCAGCAGCTCCCCCGATAGCGGGCCGGACTATGGCTACACCTTC. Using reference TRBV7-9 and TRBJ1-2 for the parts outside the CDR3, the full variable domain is DTGVSQNPRHKITKRGQNVTFRCDPISEHNRLYWYRQTLGQGPEFLTYFQNEAQLEKSRLLSDRFSAERPKGSFSTLEIQRTEQGDSAMYLCASSSPDSGPDYGYTFGSGTRLTVV.

CDR3 in amino acids: CASSLLQGYQPQHF. CDR3 nucleotides: TGTGCCAGCAGCTTACTCCAGGGGTATCAGCCCCAGCATTTT. J is TRBJ1-5 and V is TRBV7-2, with D possibly being TRBD1 (6 bases). CDR3 length: 14 residues. V was shortened by 2 bases and J by 5 bases, with 10 bases between the two germline ends. CDR1 and CDR2 (germline): SGHTA, FQGNSA.

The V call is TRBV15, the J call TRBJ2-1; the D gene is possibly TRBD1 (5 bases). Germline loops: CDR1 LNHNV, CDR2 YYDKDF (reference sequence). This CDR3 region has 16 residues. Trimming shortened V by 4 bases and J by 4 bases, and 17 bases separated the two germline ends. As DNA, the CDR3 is TGTGCCACCAGCACATTGGCACAGGACAAATACAATGAGCAGTTCTTC. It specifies CATSTLAQDKYNEQFF.

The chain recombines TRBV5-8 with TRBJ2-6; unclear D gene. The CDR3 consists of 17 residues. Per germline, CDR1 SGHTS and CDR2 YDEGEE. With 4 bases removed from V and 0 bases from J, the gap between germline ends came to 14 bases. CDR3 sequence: CASSPIERLSGANVLTF. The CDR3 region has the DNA TGTGCCAGCAGCCCCATCGAACGTCTCTCTGGGGCCAACGTCCTGACTTTC.

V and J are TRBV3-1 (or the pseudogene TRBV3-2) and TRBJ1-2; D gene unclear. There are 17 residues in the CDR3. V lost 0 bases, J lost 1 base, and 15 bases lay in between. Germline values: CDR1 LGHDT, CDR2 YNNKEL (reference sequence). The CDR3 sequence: CASSQEFLRRGNYGYTF. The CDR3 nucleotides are TGTGCCAGCAGCCAAGAGTTTTTGAGGCGGGGTAACTATGGCTACACCTTC.

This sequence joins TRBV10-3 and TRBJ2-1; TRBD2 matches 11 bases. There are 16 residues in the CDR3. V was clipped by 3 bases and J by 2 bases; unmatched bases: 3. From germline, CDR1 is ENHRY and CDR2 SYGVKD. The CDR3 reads CAISDPTSGAYNEQFF. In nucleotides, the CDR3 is TGTGCCATCAGTGACCCGACTAGCGGGGCCTACAATGAGCAGTTCTTC.

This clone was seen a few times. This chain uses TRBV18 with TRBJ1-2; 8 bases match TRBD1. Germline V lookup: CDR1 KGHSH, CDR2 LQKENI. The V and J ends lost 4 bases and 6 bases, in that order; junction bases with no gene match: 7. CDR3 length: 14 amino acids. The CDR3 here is CASSLTDRVDGYTF. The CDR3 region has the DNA TGTGCCAGCTCACTAACGGACAGGGTTGATGGCTACACCTTC.

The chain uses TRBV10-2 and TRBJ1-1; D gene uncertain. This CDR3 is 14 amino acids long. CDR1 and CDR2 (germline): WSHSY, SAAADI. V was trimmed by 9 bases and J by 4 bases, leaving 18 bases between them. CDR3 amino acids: CASRFTSGSTEAFF. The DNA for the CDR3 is TGCGCCAGTCGCTTTACCAGCGGGTCCACTGAAGCTTTCTTT.

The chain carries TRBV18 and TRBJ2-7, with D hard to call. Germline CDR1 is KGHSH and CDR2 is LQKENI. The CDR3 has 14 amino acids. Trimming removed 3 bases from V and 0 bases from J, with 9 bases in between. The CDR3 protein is CASSPSESSYEQYF. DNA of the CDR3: TGTGCCAGCTCACCGTCGGAGAGCTCCTACGAGCAGTACTTC.

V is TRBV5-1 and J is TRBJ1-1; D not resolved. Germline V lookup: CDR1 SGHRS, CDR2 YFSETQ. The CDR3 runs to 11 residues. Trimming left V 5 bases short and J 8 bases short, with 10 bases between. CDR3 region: CASSNHEEAFF. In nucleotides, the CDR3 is TGCGCCAGCAGTAATCATGAGGAAGCTTTCTTT.